Following are 3 T cell receptor beta chains from one sample sequenced in a study of blood T cell repertoires in COVID-19. Clones were read by immunoSEQ multiplex PCR, and TCRdb kept only the in-frame ones, dropping some. The data contain some 340,000 clones, around 83% of them singletons. Material for sequencing was PBMCs or T cells enriched from blood (not recorded which). These receptors were collected from a woman between 45 and 65 years old who had recovered from COVID-19.

This clone was detected only a few times. The chain combines TRBV9 with TRBJ1-2; 10 bases are a match to TRBD1. This CDR3 region has 15 residues. Germline-derived CDR1 and CDR2 are SGDLS and YYNGEE. V lost 4 bases to trimming and J lost 4 bases; unmatched junction nucleotides: 7. This CDR3 is CASSTPDRGAYGYTF. The CDR3 bases are TGTGCCAGCAGCACACCGGACAGGGGGGCCTATGGCTACACCTTC. Drawing the rest from reference TRBV9 and TRBJ1-2, the complete variable domain is DSGVTQTPKHLITATGQRVTLRCSPRSGDLSVYWYQQSLDQGLQFLIQYYNGEERAKGNILERFSAQQFPDLHSELNLSSLELGDSALYFCASSTPDRGAYGYTFGSGTRLTVV.

The V call is TRBV9, the J call TRBJ1-1, with unresolved D. The CDR3 spans 15 residues. V was pared by 4 bases and J by 1 base, with 14 bases between. The germline V gene has CDR1 SGDLS and CDR2 YYNGEE. The CDR3 sequence: CASSSNRGRNTEAFF. DNA for the CDR3: TGTGCCAGCAGCTCAAACCGCGGAAGGAACACTGAAGCTTTCTTT.

The chain carries TRBV5-8 and TRBJ1-5; no clear D. The germline V and J ends were trimmed by 3 bases and 6 bases, with 10 bases remaining between them. The CDR3 is 13 amino acids. CDR1 SGHTS and CDR2 YDEGEE come from the germline V gene. The CDR3 spells CASSSLVSQPQHF. The CDR3 DNA reads TGTGCCAGCAGCTCACTGGTGAGTCAGCCCCAGCATTTT.